This T cell receptor (beta chain) originates from a study of shared clonotypes between healthy human individuals. In the study overall: Plates per donor: three CD4 naive, three CD4 memory, two CD8 naive, one CD8 memory.

Whole-study results and caveats: In a handful of donors, approximately 5% of naive CD4 clonotypes appeared in common.

The CDR3 consists of 15 residues. CDR1 MNHNS and CDR2 SASEGT come from the germline V gene. The V gene lost 5 bases and the J gene lost 8 bases, with 18 bases spanning the gap. Only in-frame clones appear in the TCRdb table, and some are missing; sequencing was by immunoSEQ multiplex PCR. Among 2,500,000 or so clones, just under 95% were seen once, and the ten largest hold 0.37%. Recent vaccinations or acute infections were absent in the healthy HIV-negative adult donors. Points on this clone: Its matching antigen is unknown.

The gene calls are TRBV6-1 and TRBJ2-2; tentatively, D is TRBD2 (6 bases). Sequences were obtained from naive CD4+ T cells from PBMCs. Subset in this sample: CD45RA+ positively selected. The TCR sequence derives from a man younger than 30 in good health. Some clones in this sample may be carry-over from other donors' samples. The CDR3 here is CASSSGRTSLGELFF. The CDR3 DNA follows: TGTGCCAGCAGTTCCGGACGTACTAGCTTAGGGGAGCTGTTTTTT.